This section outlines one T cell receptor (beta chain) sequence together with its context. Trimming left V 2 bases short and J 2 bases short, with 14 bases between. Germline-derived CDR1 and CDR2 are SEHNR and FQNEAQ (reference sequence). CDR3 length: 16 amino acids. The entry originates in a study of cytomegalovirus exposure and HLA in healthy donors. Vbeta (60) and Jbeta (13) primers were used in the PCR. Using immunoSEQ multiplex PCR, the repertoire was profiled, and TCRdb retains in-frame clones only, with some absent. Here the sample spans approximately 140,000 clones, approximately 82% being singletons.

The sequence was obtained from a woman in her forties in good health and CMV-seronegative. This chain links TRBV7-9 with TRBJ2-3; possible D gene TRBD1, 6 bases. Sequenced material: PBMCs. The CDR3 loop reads CASSLLNDRYTDTQYF. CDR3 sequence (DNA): TGTGCCAGCAGCTTATTGAACGACAGGTACACAGATACGCAGTATTTT.